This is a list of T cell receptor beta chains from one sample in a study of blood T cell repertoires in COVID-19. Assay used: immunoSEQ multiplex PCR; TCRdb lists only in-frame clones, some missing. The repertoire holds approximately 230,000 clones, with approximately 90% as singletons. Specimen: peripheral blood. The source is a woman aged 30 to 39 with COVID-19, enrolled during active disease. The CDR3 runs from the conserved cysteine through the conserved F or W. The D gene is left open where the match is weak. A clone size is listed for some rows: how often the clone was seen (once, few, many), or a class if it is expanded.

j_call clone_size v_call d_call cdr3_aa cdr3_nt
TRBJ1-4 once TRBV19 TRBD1 CASGTGVGEKLFF TGTGCCAGTGGGACAGGGGTAGGTGAAAAACTGTTTTTT
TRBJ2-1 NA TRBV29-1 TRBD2 CSVGTSGGTGEQFF TGCAGCGTTGGGACTAGCGGGGGTACGGGTGAGCAGTTCTTC
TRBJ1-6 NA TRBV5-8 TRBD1 CASSTRRAGGHF TGTGCCAGCAGCACCCGGCGGGCAGGGGGCCACTTT
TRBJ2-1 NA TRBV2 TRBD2 CASTRTSGRESYNEQFF TGTGCCAGCACCCGGACTAGCGGGAGGGAGTCCTACAATGAGCAGTTCTTC
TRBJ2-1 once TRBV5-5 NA CASSLLASNYNEQFF TGTGCCAGCAGCTTGTTGGCTAGCAATTACAATGAGCAGTTCTTC
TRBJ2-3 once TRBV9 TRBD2 CASSLRGGSTDTQYF TGTGCCAGCAGCCTTCGCGGGGGAAGCACAGATACGCAGTATTTT
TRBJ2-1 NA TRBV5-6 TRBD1 CASSLVFRQGRYNEQFF TGTGCCAGCAGCTTGGTTTTCCGACAGGGCCGATACAATGAGCAGTTCTTC
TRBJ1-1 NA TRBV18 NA CASSPRQTNTEAFF TGTGCCAGCTCACCTAGACAGACAAACACTGAAGCTTTCTTT
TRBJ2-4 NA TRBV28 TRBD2 CASTRGGRAKNIQYF TGTGCCAGCACCCGCGGGGGGAGAGCCAAAAACATTCAGTACTTC
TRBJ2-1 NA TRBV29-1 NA CSGGAGPDNEQFF TGCAGCGGCGGGGCAGGGCCGGACAATGAGCAGTTCTTC
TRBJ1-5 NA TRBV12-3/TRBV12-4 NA CASSFELQPQHF TGTGCCAGCAGTTTCGAGTTACAGCCCCAGCATTTT
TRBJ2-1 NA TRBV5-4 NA CASSSRALGGEQFF TGTGCCAGCAGCTCCCGGGCCTTAGGGGGTGAGCAGTTCTTC
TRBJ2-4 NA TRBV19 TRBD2 CASSRTSAGNIQYF TGTGCCAGTAGCCGGACTAGCGCGGGAAACATTCAGTACTTC
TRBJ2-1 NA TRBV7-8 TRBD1 CASKHQRGQGGVNEQFF TGTGCCAGCAAACATCAGAGGGGACAGGGGGGGGTCAATGAGCAGTTCTTC
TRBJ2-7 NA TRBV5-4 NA CASSLDGGEQYF TGTGCCAGCAGCTTAGACGGCGGCGAGCAGTACTTC
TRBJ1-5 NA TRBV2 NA CASRLGIQPQHF TGTGCCAGCAGGCTGGGCATCCAGCCCCAGCATTTT
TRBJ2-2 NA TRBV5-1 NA CASSQPLVQGRFTGELFF TGCGCCAGCAGTCAACCTTTGGTACAGGGAAGGTTCACCGGGGAGCTGTTTTTT
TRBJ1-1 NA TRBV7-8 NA CASSLVWGPVNTEAFF TGTGCCAGCAGCTTAGTCTGGGGGCCGGTGAACACTGAAGCTTTCTTT
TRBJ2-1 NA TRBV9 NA CASSVAGSLSYNEQFF TGTGCCAGCAGCGTAGCAGGGTCTCTCTCCTACAATGAGCAGTTCTTC
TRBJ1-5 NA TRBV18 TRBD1 CASSSTDRFQPQHF TGTGCCAGCTCATCAACGGACAGGTTTCAGCCCCAGCATTTT
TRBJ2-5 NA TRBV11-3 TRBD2 CASSLGVAGEETQYF TGTGCCAGCAGCCTGGGGGTGGCGGGGGAAGAGACCCAGTACTTC
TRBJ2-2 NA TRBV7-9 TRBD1 CASRSTGGTGELFF TGTGCCAGCAGATCAACAGGGGGGACCGGGGAGCTGTTTTTT
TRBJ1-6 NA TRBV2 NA CASSKGVHGSPLHF TGTGCCAGCAGTAAGGGAGTCCACGGTTCACCCCTCCACTTT
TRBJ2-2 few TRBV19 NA CASLPSAGELFF TGTGCCTCCTTACCTAGTGCCGGGGAGCTGTTTTTT
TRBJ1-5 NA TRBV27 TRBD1 CASSATGGVNQPQHF TGTGCCAGCAGTGCGACAGGGGGCGTTAATCAGCCCCAGCATTTT
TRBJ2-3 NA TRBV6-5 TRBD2 CASSLAGAGDTQYF TGTGCCAGTAGCCTAGCGGGAGCCGGAGATACGCAGTATTTT
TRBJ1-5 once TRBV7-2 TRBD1 CASSLGTGINQPQHF TGTGCCAGCAGCTTAGGGACAGGGATAAATCAGCCCCAGCATTTT
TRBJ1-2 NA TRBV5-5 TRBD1 CASSATGTGYGYTF TGTGCCAGCAGCGCTACCGGGACAGGTTATGGCTACACCTTC
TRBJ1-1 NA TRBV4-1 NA CASSHPGAMNTEAFF TGCGCCAGCAGCCATCCAGGGGCCATGAACACTGAAGCTTTCTTT
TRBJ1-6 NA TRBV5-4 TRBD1 CASSLQGQNNSPLHF TGTGCCAGCAGCCTGCAGGGACAGAATAATTCACCCCTCCACTTT
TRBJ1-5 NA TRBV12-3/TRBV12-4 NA CASSFARSQPQHF TGTGCCAGCAGTTTCGCAAGGAGTCAGCCCCAGCATTTT
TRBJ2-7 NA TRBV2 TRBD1 CASALGTGYEQYF TGTGCCAGTGCCTTGGGGACAGGGTACGAGCAGTACTTC
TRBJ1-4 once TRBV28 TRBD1 CASSSPENRDREASGYEKLFF TGTGCCAGCAGTTCCCCAGAAAACCGGGACAGGGAGGCTTCGGGGTATGAAAAACTGTTTTTT
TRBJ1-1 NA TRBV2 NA CASTWGVNTEAFF TGTGCCAGCACGTGGGGGGTGAACACTGAAGCTTTCTTT
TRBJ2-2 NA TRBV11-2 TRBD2 CASSLAGGWDTGELFF TGTGCCAGCAGCTTAGCGGGGGGGTGGGACACCGGGGAGCTGTTTTTT
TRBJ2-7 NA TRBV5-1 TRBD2 CASSRTSGGESFSYEQYF TGCGCCAGCAGCCGGACTAGCGGGGGGGAGAGTTTCTCCTACGAGCAGTACTTC
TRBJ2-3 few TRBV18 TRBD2 CASSPPGLADGDTQYF TGTGCCAGCTCACCACCGGGACTAGCGGACGGGGATACGCAGTATTTT
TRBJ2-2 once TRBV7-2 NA CASSFLSAADTGELFF TGTGCCAGCAGCTTCCTCTCCGCAGCGGACACCGGGGAGCTGTTTTTT
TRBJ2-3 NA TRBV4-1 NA CASSPSITSLPLSQYF TGCGCCAGCAGCCCCAGTATAACCTCCCTTCCCCTTTCGCAGTATTTT
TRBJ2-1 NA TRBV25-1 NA CASSETGNEQFF TGTGCCAGCAGTGAAACAGGCAATGAGCAGTTCTTC
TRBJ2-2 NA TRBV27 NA CASSLRDRNTGELFF TGTGCCAGCAGTTTACGAGACAGGAACACCGGGGAGCTGTTTTTT
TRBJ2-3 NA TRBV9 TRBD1 CASSPRQGESRDTQYF TGTGCCAGCAGCCCTCGACAGGGGGAAAGTCGAGATACGCAGTATTTT
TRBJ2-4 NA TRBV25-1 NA CASSDGGYIQYF TGTGCCAGCAGTGATGGGGGCTACATTCAGTACTTC
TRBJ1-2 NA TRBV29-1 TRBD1 CSVPGTGTSNYGYTF TGCAGCGTTCCCGGGACAGGGACCTCTAACTATGGCTACACCTTC
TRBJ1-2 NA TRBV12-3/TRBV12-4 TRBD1 CASSPGQVRGYTF TGTGCCAGCAGTCCTGGACAGGTTCGGGGCTACACCTTC
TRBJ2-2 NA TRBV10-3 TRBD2 CAISGGTSGNTGELFF TGTGCCATCAGTGGGGGGACTAGCGGAAACACCGGGGAGCTGTTTTTT
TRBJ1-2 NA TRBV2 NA CASKWRDGAYGYTF TGTGCCAGCAAGTGGAGGGATGGGGCCTATGGCTACACCTTC
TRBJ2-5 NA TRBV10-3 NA CATHTGDQETQYF TGTGCCACCCATACGGGGGACCAAGAGACCCAGTACTTC
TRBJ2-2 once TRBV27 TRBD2 CASSDRLAQNTGELFF TGTGCCAGCAGTGATAGACTAGCACAGAACACCGGGGAGCTGTTTTTT
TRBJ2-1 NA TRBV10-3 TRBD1 CAISETGTGGRRGFF TGTGCCATCAGTGAGACCGGGACAGGGGGCCGTAGGGGGTTCTTC
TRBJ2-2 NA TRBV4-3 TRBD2 CASSQEPLGLAGGTGELFF TGCGCCAGCAGCCAAGAGCCCCTAGGGCTAGCGGGAGGAACCGGGGAGCTGTTTTTT
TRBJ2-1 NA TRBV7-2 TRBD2 CASSLVLAGVNNEQFF TGTGCCAGCAGCTTAGTACTAGCGGGAGTAAACAATGAGCAGTTCTTC
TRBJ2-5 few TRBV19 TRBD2 CASRPAASAGGRQETQYF TGTGCCAGTAGACCAGCAGCGTCGGCGGGGGGACGCCAAGAGACCCAGTACTTC